What follows are 29 T cell receptor beta chains derived from one specimen sequenced in a study of shared clonotypes between healthy human individuals. Clones were read by immunoSEQ multiplex PCR, and TCRdb kept only the in-frame ones, dropping some. Found here are approximately 1.5 million clones, approximately 98.5% of them singletons; the top ten hold 0.36%. Sequencing was performed on naive CD4+ T cells sorted from blood. Subset indicated: CD45RA+ positively selected. These receptors were collected from a man aged 25 to 45 in good health.

The DNA for the CDR3 is TGTGCCAGCAGAGATACAGGGGAAGCGGGCACTGAAGCTTTCTTT. It encodes CASRDTGEAGTEAFF. The rearrangement joins TRBV7-6 to TRBJ1-1; 7 nucleotides match TRBD1. V was clipped by 6 bases and J by 4 bases; unmatched bases: 11. Germline-derived CDR1 and CDR2 are SGHVS and FNYEAQ. The CDR3 covers 15 residues. The full variable domain, rest sourced from reference TRBV7-6 and TRBJ1-1, is GAGVSQSPRYKVTKRGQDVALRCDPISGHVSLYWYRQALGQGPEFLTYFNYEAQQDKSGLPNDRFSAERPEGSISTLTIQRTEQRDSAMYRCASRDTGEAGTEAFFGQGTRLTVV.

The chain uses TRBV11-1 and TRBJ2-7; D gene ambiguous. The CDR3 has 14 amino acids. Trimming took off 1 base at V and 5 bases at J, with 12 bases between the two ends. The germline CDR1 and CDR2 sequences are SGHAT and FQDESV (reference sequence). The CDR3 protein is CASSLVSHLNEQYF. The CDR3 nucleotides read TGTGCCAGCAGCTTAGTTTCGCACCTAAACGAGCAGTACTTC.

V is TRBV5-8 and J is TRBJ2-1; TRBD2 is a possible D gene (5 bases). The CDR3 contains 15 residues. Germline V gives CDR1 SGHTS, CDR2 YDEGEE. V was pared by 3 bases and J by 2 bases, with 12 bases between. The CDR3 region is CASSSNGEPYNEQFF. The DNA of the CDR3 is TGTGCCAGCAGCTCGAATGGGGAGCCCTACAATGAGCAGTTCTTC.

The genes are TRBV7-3 and TRBJ2-1, with no clear D. The CDR3 covers 15 residues. Germline assignment: CDR1 SGHTA and CDR2 FQGTGA. The germline V and J ends were trimmed by 2 bases and 0 bases, with 8 bases remaining between them. DNA of the CDR3: TGTGCCAGCAGCTTAGCGATGAGCTCCTACAATGAGCAGTTCTTC. It is translated as CASSLAMSSYNEQFF.

This clone has a single count. The gene calls are TRBV6-5 and TRBJ2-7; D is uncertain. Germline loops: CDR1 MNHEY, CDR2 SVGAGI. The ends were cut back, 1 base at V and 0 bases at J, with 10 bases in the middle. CDR3 length: 15 residues. The CDR3 nucleotides are TGTGCCAGCAGTTACTTCGCGGCATTCTCCTACGAGCAGTACTTC. Amino acid sequence: CASSYFAAFSYEQYF.

The V and J genes are TRBV11-2 and TRBJ2-7, with 10 bases lining up with TRBD2. Germline V gene lookup returns CDR1 SGHAT and CDR2 FQNNGV. This CDR3 region has 15 residues. J was trimmed by 6 bases and V by 6 bases; bases with no gene match: 11. The CDR3 protein is CASSLITSGTSEQYF. The CDR3 nucleotides are TGTGCCAGCAGTTTAATTACTAGCGGGACGTCCGAGCAGTACTTC.

Turning to this clone: The sample contains more than one DNA sequence encoding this CDR3. The rearrangement uses TRBV5-1 and TRBJ2-3; tentatively, D is TRBD1 (6 bases). With 5 bases removed from V and 2 bases from J, the gap between germline ends came to 12 bases. The germline CDR1 and CDR2 sequences are SGHRS and YFSETQ. The CDR3 length is 14 residues. The CDR3, as DNA: TGCGCCAGCAGGTTAACAGGGTACACAGATACGCAGTATTTT. Protein sequence: CASRLTGYTDTQYF.

J is TRBJ2-1 and V is TRBV10-1; 9 bases are a match to TRBD1. This CDR3 spans 17 amino acids. Germline loops: CDR1 WNHNN, CDR2 SYGVQD (reference sequence). The trim removed 0 bases at V and 5 bases at J, leaving 8 bases unmatched. Written as DNA, the CDR3 is TGCGCCAGCAGTGAGTCGTTTCCCGGACAGGGGCACAATGAGCAGTTCTTC. It specifies CASSESFPGQGHNEQFF.

The CDR3 DNA follows: TGTGCCAGCAGCCCGAGGTTTTCCTACAATGAGCAGTTCTTC. Translating gives CASSPRFSYNEQFF. The chain recombines TRBV7-6 with TRBJ2-1; D gene unclear. The CDR3 loop spans 14 amino acids. Trimming left V 5 bases short and J 1 base short, with 9 bases between. Germline CDR1 SGHVS, CDR2 FNYEAQ.

The chain is built from TRBV5-1 and TRBJ2-7; possible D gene TRBD2, 6 bases. V shed 6 bases and J shed 0 bases, with 16 bases lying between them. Germline V CDR1 and CDR2: SGHRS, YFSETQ. The CDR3 is made up of 15 amino acids. The CDR3 is CASTAEGVSSYEQYF. CDR3 DNA: TGCGCCAGCACCGCGGAGGGCGTTAGCTCCTACGAGCAGTACTTC.

The chain uses TRBV28 and TRBJ2-7, with D tentatively TRBD2 (5 bases). V shed 7 bases and J shed 3 bases, with 10 bases lying between them. Looked up from germline, CDR1 is MDHEN and CDR2 is SYDVKM. CDR3 length: 12 residues. In nucleotides, the CDR3 is TGTGCCAGCAACCGGGATGACTACGAGCAGTACTTC. Translating it yields CASNRDDYEQYF.

The chain has TRBV9 and TRBJ2-1; D remains ambiguous. Between the trimmed V and J ends, which lost 9 bases and 5 bases, there was a span of 18 bases. The CDR3 spans 14 residues. CDR1 and CDR2 from the germline V gene are SGDLS and YYNGEE. DNA for the CDR3: TGTGCCACCAAACGTGGCCTCTCGGACAATGAGCAGTTCTTC. Its translation is CATKRGLSDNEQFF.

As concerns this clone: This sample includes further DNA sequences coding for the same CDR3. CDR3 in DNA: TGCGCCAGCAGCCGAGATAAGAACACTGAAGCTTTCTTT. This sequence encodes CASSRDKNTEAFF. The rearrangement joins TRBV5-1 to TRBJ1-1, with D hard to call. Germline CDR1 SGHRS, CDR2 YFSETQ. The CDR3 extends over 13 amino acids. V lost 4 bases and J lost 1, with 8 bases in between.

The chain uses TRBV10-1 and TRBJ2-5, with 10 positions matching TRBD1. The junction had 22 bases not matched to a gene; V was cut back by 2 bases and J by 4 bases. The CDR3 runs 21 residues. CDR1 is WNHNN and CDR2 is SYGVQD in the germline V gene (reference sequence). CDR3 sequence reads: CASSEPHPSSSDRGLGETQYF. In nucleotides, the CDR3 is TGCGCCAGCAGTGAGCCACACCCCTCGTCAAGCGACAGGGGGCTTGGAGAGACCCAGTACTTC.

The CDR3 bases are TGTGCCAGCAGCTTAGCGAGACCGGGACAGGGGGATTTCGAGCAGTACTTC. Encoded protein: CASSLARPGQGDFEQYF. The V call is TRBV7-2, the J call TRBJ2-7; 11 bases are a match to TRBD1. V gave up 0 bases and J gave up 6 bases; unmatched junction bases: 10. Germline V gene lookup returns CDR1 SGHTA and CDR2 FQGNSA. This CDR3 spans 17 amino acids.

Comment on this clone: Other DNA variants within this sample encode the same CDR3. V is TRBV28 and J is TRBJ2-2; TRBD2 is a possible D gene (5 bases). Germline V gene sequence: CDR1 MDHEN, CDR2 SYDVKM. The CDR3 totals 12 residues. The CDR3 spells CASGANTGELFF. The CDR3 bases are TGTGCATCCGGGGCGAACACCGGGGAGCTGTTTTTT.

The chain joins TRBV6-6 to TRBJ2-7; possibly TRBD1 or TRBD2 for D (5 bases each). Trimming took off 5 bases at V and 6 bases at J, with 14 bases between the two ends. Germline V CDR1 and CDR2: MNHNY, SVGAGI (reference sequence). The CDR3 has 13 residues. CDR3 nucleotide sequence: TGTGCCAGCAGTCAAGGACGGGGCGGCGAGCAGTACTTC. It yields the protein CASSQGRGGEQYF.

This rearrangement joins TRBV5-5 to TRBJ2-7; D might be TRBD1 or TRBD2, each matching 5 bases. Trimming left V 1 base short and J 0 bases short, with 8 bases between. The CDR3 covers 14 residues. Germline-derived CDR1 and CDR2 are SGHKS and YYEKEE (reference sequence). Written as DNA, the CDR3 is TGTGCCAGCAGCTTGTGGGGGAGCTCCTACGAGCAGTACTTC. The encoded protein is CASSLWGSSYEQYF. The whole variable domain, filled in from reference TRBV5-5 and TRBJ2-7, reads DAGVTQSPTHLIKTRGQQVTLRCSPISGHKSVSWYQQVLGQGPQFIFQYYEKEERGRGNFPDRFSARQFPNYSSELNVNALLLGDSALYLCASSLWGSSYEQYFGPGTRLTVT.

This chain joins TRBV5-1 and TRBJ1-5, with D uncertain. Per the germline V gene, CDR1 is SGHRS and CDR2 is YFSETQ. The CDR3 consists of 13 residues. V lost 1 base, J lost 7 bases, and 9 bases lay in between. The CDR3 is CASSLWEDQPQHF. As DNA, the CDR3 is TGCGCCAGCAGCTTGTGGGAAGACCAGCCCCAGCATTTT.

V gene TRBV5-1 combines with J gene TRBJ2-5, with D uncertain. The V gene's germline CDR1 is SGHRS and CDR2 YFSETQ. CDR3 size: 17 residues. V dropped 0 bases and J dropped 1 base, with 16 bases sitting between them. CDR3 DNA: TGCGCCAGCAGCTTGGGTGGGCCAAGCAAGATCCAAGAGACCCAGTACTTC. This translates into CASSLGGPSKIQETQYF.

This chain connects TRBV2 to TRBJ1-5; unclear D gene. CDR1 and CDR2 from the germline V gene are SNHLY and FYNNEI. The V and J ends lost 7 bases and 3 bases respectively, with 16 bases between them. This CDR3 spans 15 amino acids. The DNA of the CDR3 is TGTGCCAGCAAAGCGTCTGGGCAGAACAATCAGCCCCAGCATTTT. This encodes CASKASGQNNQPQHF.

This chain connects TRBV5-4 to TRBJ2-5; perhaps TRBD2 as D (5 bases). This CDR3 is 14 amino acids long. V dropped 4 bases and J dropped 4 bases, with 14 bases sitting between them. Germline V gene data show CDR1 as SGHNT and CDR2 as YYREEE (reference sequence). Here the CDR3 reads CASSPSGSSETQYF. CDR3 DNA: TGTGCCAGCAGCCCTAGTGGGAGTTCAGAGACCCAGTACTTC.

The chain couples TRBV9 to TRBJ2-7; the D gene is possibly TRBD2 (5 bases). Trimming pared 0 bases from V and 0 bases from J, leaving 16 bases between. Germline V gives CDR1 SGDLS, CDR2 YYNGEE. This CDR3 region has 17 residues. The CDR3 spells CASSVAGLASSSYEQYF. The CDR3 region has the DNA TGTGCCAGCAGCGTAGCTGGTCTAGCCTCGAGCTCCTACGAGCAGTACTTC.

For the CDR3, the DNA is TGTGCCAGTAGTGCCGGGGTAGGGGCTGAAGCTTTCTTT. This gives the protein CASSAGVGAEAFF. The rearrangement links TRBV19 to TRBJ1-1, with D perhaps matching TRBD1 (5 bases). V lost 5 bases, J lost 6 bases, and 13 bases lay in between. The germline CDR1 and CDR2 sequences are LNHDA and SQIVND (reference sequence). The CDR3 is made up of 13 amino acids. The variable domain in full, with the rest retrieved from reference TRBV19 and TRBJ1-1, is DGGITQSPKYLFRKEGQNVTLSCEQNLNHDAMYWYRQDPGQGLRLIYYSQIVNDFQKGDIAEGYSVSREKKESFPLTVTSAQKNPTAFYLCASSAGVGAEAFFGQGTRLTVV.

The chain has TRBV19 and TRBJ2-3, with 11 bases identical to TRBD2. CDR3 length equals 15 residues. CDR1 LNHDA and CDR2 SQIVND come from the germline V gene (reference sequence). V lost 5 bases, J lost 5 bases, and 6 bases stayed unmatched. In DNA form, the CDR3 reads TGTGCCAGTAGTGTAGCGGGAGGGCCTGGAGATACGCAGTATTTT. Translating gives CASSVAGGPGDTQYF.

The chain has TRBV5-1 and TRBJ2-1; D ambiguous. The CDR3 contains 16 residues. The V gene lost 0 bases and the J gene lost 6 bases, with 16 bases spanning the gap. Germline-derived CDR1 and CDR2 are SGHRS and YFSETQ. The CDR3 DNA reads TGCGCCAGCAGCTTGGTGGCACAGCTTTCTTCCAATGAGCAGTTCTTC. This sequence encodes CASSLVAQLSSNEQFF.

This rearrangement joins TRBV4-1 to TRBJ2-1; no firm D call. V dropped 2 bases and J dropped 4 bases, with 6 bases sitting between them. CDR3 length equals 13 residues. The germline V gene encodes CDR1 MGHRA and CDR2 YSYEKL. The CDR3 nucleotides are TGCGCCAGCAGCCAATACCCTTACAATGAGCAGTTCTTC. This sequence encodes CASSQYPYNEQFF.

CDR3 nucleotide sequence: TGCGCCAGCAGCTTGAACCTAAACTATGGCTACACCTTC. As protein: CASSLNLNYGYTF. The chain joins TRBV5-1 to TRBJ1-2, with no clear D. Trimming took off 1 base at V and 2 bases at J, with 6 bases between the two ends. The CDR3 loop spans 13 amino acids. The germline V gene encodes CDR1 SGHRS and CDR2 YFSETQ. The full variable domain, in which reference TRBV5-1 and TRBJ1-2 provide the parts outside the CDR3, is KAGVTQTPRYLIKTRGQQVTLSCSPISGHRSVSWYQQTPGQGLQFLFEYFSETQRNKGNFPGRFSGRQFSNSRSEMNVSTLELGDSALYLCASSLNLNYGYTFGSGTRLTVV.

This chain joins TRBV7-2 and TRBJ2-7; 10 bases line up with TRBD1. CDR1 is SGHTA and CDR2 is FQGNSA in the germline V gene. V was pared by 5 bases and J by 3 bases, with 7 bases of the junction left unmatched. CDR3 length: 15 amino acids. The CDR3 nucleotides are TGTGCCAGCAGCCCCCGGCGGGACAGGGGCTACGAGCAGTACTTC. Encoded protein: CASSPRRDRGYEQYF.